These 25 T cell receptor beta chains share one sample of origin, sequenced in a study of cytomegalovirus exposure and HLA in healthy donors. TCRdb's table, derived via immunoSEQ multiplex PCR, lists solely in-frame clones and lacks some. This table holds about 74,000 clones, around 95% found once. Input material: PBMCs. These receptors came from a woman between 18 and 29 years old in good health and CMV-seropositive.

The rearrangement links TRBV7-8 to TRBJ1-3, with a tentative D call TRBD1 (6 bases). V dropped 4 bases and J dropped 6 bases, with 19 bases sitting between them. CDR1 is SGHVS and CDR2 is FQNEAQ in the germline V gene. The CDR3 has 16 amino acids. This chain's CDR3 is CASSSLGHQEINTIYF. The CDR3 coding sequence is TGTGCCAGCAGCTCCTTGGGACACCAAGAAATAAACACCATATATTTT. The variable domain in full, completed from reference TRBV7-8 and TRBJ1-3, reads GAGVSQSPRYKVAKRGQDVALRCDPISGHVSLFWYQQALGQGPEFLTYFQNEAQLDKSGLPSDRFFAERPEGSVSTLKIQRTQQEDSAVYLCASSSLGHQEINTIYFGEGSWLTVV.

V usage is TRBV2 and J usage is TRBJ1-5; tentatively, D is TRBD1 (5 bases). The CDR3 consists of 14 residues. The V gene lost 6 bases and the J gene lost 9 bases, with 18 bases spanning the gap. Germline assignment: CDR1 SNHLY and CDR2 FYNNEI. CDR3 DNA: TGTGCCAGCAGCTCTCGAGTTGGGGCGACGCCCCAGCATTTT. Translating gives CASSSRVGATPQHF. The full variable domain, with the rest looked up from reference TRBV2 and TRBJ1-5, is EPEVTQTPSHQVTQMGQEVILRCVPISNHLYFYWYRQILGQKVEFLVSFYNNEISEKSEIFDDQFSVERPDGSNFTLKIRSTKLEDSAMYFCASSSRVGATPQHFGDGTRLSIL.

The rearrangement uses TRBV6-6 and TRBJ2-7; the match to TRBD2 covers 13 bases. The CDR3 length is 15 residues. Germline V gene lookup returns CDR1 MNHNY and CDR2 SVGAGI (reference sequence). J gave up 6 bases and V 0 bases, and 2 bases lay outside the gene matches. Written as DNA, the CDR3 is TGTGCCAGCAGTTACTCGACTAGCGGGAGGATCGAGCAGTACTTC. It is translated as CASSYSTSGRIEQYF.

The genes are TRBV7-8 and TRBJ2-6; the D gene is possibly TRBD2 (6 bases). The V gene's germline CDR1 is SGHVS and CDR2 FQNEAQ. The V end was cut by 5 bases, the J end by 0 bases, with 14 bases between. The length of the CDR3 is 17 residues. The CDR3, as DNA: TGTGCCAGCAGCCGGGGGTCAGGGAACTCTGGGGCCAACGTCCTGACTTTC. Protein: CASSRGSGNSGANVLTF.

V gene TRBV5-1 combines with J gene TRBJ2-7, with 7 bases lining up with TRBD2. The CDR3 contains 15 residues. Germline loops: CDR1 SGHRS, CDR2 YFSETQ. Trimming removed 0 bases from V and 7 bases from J; junction bases left unmatched: 10. CDR3 coding DNA: TGCGCCAGCAGCTTGGCCTTCGGGGGAGGGCGTGAGCAGTACTTC. This sequence encodes CASSLAFGGGREQYF. The full variable domain, rest sourced from reference TRBV5-1 and TRBJ2-7, is KAGVTQTPRYLIKTRGQQVTLSCSPISGHRSVSWYQQTPGQGLQFLFEYFSETQRNKGNFPGRFSGRQFSNSRSEMNVSTLELGDSALYLCASSLAFGGGREQYFGPGTRLTVT.

This chain joins TRBV9 and TRBJ2-2, with D perhaps TRBD2 (5 bases). The germline V gene encodes CDR1 SGDLS and CDR2 YYNGEE. V dropped 0 bases and J dropped 6 bases, with 12 bases sitting between them. CDR3 length: 15 residues. The CDR3, as DNA: TGTGCCAGCAGCGTAGAAGGTCGGGGTCCCGGGGAGCTGTTTTTT. Translation gives CASSVEGRGPGELFF.

The V gene is TRBV11-2, the J gene TRBJ1-1; TRBD1 matches 7 bases. The CDR3 consists of 14 residues. Germline CDR1 reads SGHAT; CDR2 reads FQNNGV. V trimming: 6 bases; J trimming: 2 bases; junction bases outside the gene matches: 6. CDR3 loop: CASSYTGANTEAFF. CDR3 nucleotide sequence: TGTGCCAGCAGTTACACAGGGGCCAACACTGAAGCTTTCTTT.

This chain uses TRBV6-5 with TRBJ2-7; 9 bases line up with TRBD2. CDR1 and CDR2 from the germline V gene are MNHEY and SVGAGI. Losses at the gene ends were 4 bases for V and 0 bases for J; bases not matched to a gene: 7. CDR3 length: 16 residues. CDR3 protein: CASSFHSGSPSYEQYF. CDR3 in DNA: TGTGCCAGCAGTTTCCATAGCGGGAGCCCCTCCTACGAGCAGTACTTC.

This chain joins TRBV6-1 and TRBJ2-5, with 10 bases matching TRBD2. The DNA end is a closer match to TRBJ2-7, so the J assignment may be wrong. This CDR3 contains 15 residues. Germline V gene lookup returns CDR1 MNHNS and CDR2 SASEGT. The CDR3 DNA follows: TGTGCCAGCAGTGAAGGACTAGCGGGCTCCTACGAGCAGTACTTC. Amino acid sequence: CASSEGLAGSYEQYF.

The genes are TRBV29-1 and TRBJ2-5; TRBD2 agrees at 8 bases. Germline V lookup: CDR1 SQVTM, CDR2 ANQGSEA. Germline trimming cut 7 bases from V and 2 bases from J; bases unmatched to any gene: 9. The CDR3 totals 14 residues. CDR3 loop: CSALPGGAQETQYF. The CDR3, as DNA: TGCAGCGCCCTCCCGGGGGGGGCGCAAGAGACCCAGTACTTC. Complete variable domain (other parts from reference TRBV29-1 and TRBJ2-5): SAVISQKPSRDICQRGTSLTIQCQVDSQVTMMFWYRQQPGQSLTLIATANQGSEATYESGFVIDKFPISRPNLTFSTLTVSNMSPEDSSIYLCSALPGGAQETQYFGPGTRLLVL.

A word on this clone: The conserved final phenylalanine or tryptophan is absent from the CDR3, which likely points to a read error. Because the CDR3's place on the DNA is in doubt, the DNA is left out and the CDR3 is given as listed by TCRdb. The chain carries TRBV9 and TRBJ1-4; TRBD1 is taken as the D call from the table, unchecked against the DNA. CDR1 and CDR2 from the germline V gene are SGDLS and YYNGEE. Inclusive of both ends, the CDR3 amounts to 11 amino acids. CDR3 loop: CASSVEGAPPR.

In its sample, this clone was seen once. This rearrangement joins TRBV16 to TRBJ2-7, with TRBD1 identical over 8 bases. CDR3 length equals 16 residues. Germline CDR1 KGHSY, CDR2 FQNENV. V shed 4 bases and J 0 bases; nucleotides not matched to a gene: 8. This CDR3 reads CASSLTLTGGSYEQYF. The CDR3 bases are TGTGCCAGCAGCCTTACTTTAACAGGGGGCTCCTACGAGCAGTACTTC.

The CDR3 sequence: CASSFSRVPGELFF. The CDR3 nucleotides are TGTGCCAGCAGTTTCAGCAGGGTACCCGGGGAGCTGTTTTTT. The V call is TRBV27, the J call TRBJ2-2; D is perhaps TRBD1 (5 bases). With 3 bases removed from V and 6 bases from J, the gap between germline ends came to 11 bases. Germline CDR1 is MNHEY and CDR2 is SMNVEV (reference sequence). The CDR3 has 14 amino acids.

The rearrangement uses TRBV4-2 and TRBJ2-5; possible D gene TRBD2, 7 bases. CDR1 is LGHNA and CDR2 is YNFKEQ in the germline V gene. V lost 2 bases and J lost 3, with 16 bases in between. This CDR3 contains 16 residues. The CDR3 sequence is CASSQLSGGPKETQYF. In nucleotides, the CDR3 is TGTGCCAGCAGCCAATTATCGGGGGGCCCAAAAGAGACCCAGTACTTC.

The chain combines TRBV27 with TRBJ2-4, with 12 positions matching TRBD1. There are 16 residues in the CDR3. CDR1 is MNHEY, CDR2 SMNVEV, per germline (reference sequence). J was trimmed by 5 bases and V by 6 bases; bases with no gene match: 8. The CDR3 is CASRLGTGGFQNIQYF. CDR3 nucleotide sequence: TGTGCCAGCAGACTAGGGACAGGGGGCTTCCAAAACATTCAGTACTTC.

This chain uses TRBV28 with TRBJ2-7; TRBD2 matches at 11 bases. In germline, CDR1 is MDHEN, CDR2 SYDVKM. The trim removed 5 bases at V and 2 bases at J, leaving 5 bases unmatched. This CDR3 has 15 amino acids. The CDR3 here is CASSVDSGRAYEQYF. The CDR3 DNA follows: TGTGCCAGCAGTGTCGATAGCGGGAGGGCCTACGAGCAGTACTTC. The whole variable domain, filled in from reference TRBV28 and TRBJ2-7, reads DVKVTQSSRYLVKRTGEKVFLECVQDMDHENMFWYRQDPGLGLRLIYFSYDVKMKEKGDIPEGYSVSREKKERFSLILESASTNQTSMYLCASSVDSGRAYEQYFGPGTRLTVT.

The chain carries TRBV14 and TRBJ2-3, with 7 bases that match TRBD1. V shed 2 bases, J shed 3 bases, and the junction held 5 bases outside the gene matches. Germline V gene lookup returns CDR1 SGHDN and CDR2 FVKESK. The CDR3 extends over 15 amino acids. CDR3 sequence reads: CASSQTAGGTDTQYF. The CDR3 DNA reads TGTGCCAGCAGCCAAACGGCAGGGGGAACAGATACGCAGTATTTT.

The J gene is TRBJ2-7, the V gene TRBV10-1; 14 bases map to TRBD2. J was trimmed by 5 bases and V by 4 bases; bases with no gene match: 13. Germline V gene data show CDR1 as WNHNN and CDR2 as SYGVQD (reference sequence). The CDR3 is 18 residues long. The CDR3 reads CASSGPGLAGESTHEQYF. The CDR3 region has the DNA TGCGCCAGCAGTGGGCCGGGACTAGCGGGAGAATCGACCCACGAGCAGTACTTC.

The genes are TRBV7-9 and TRBJ1-1; TRBD1 might be the D (6 bases). This CDR3 contains 14 residues. Deletions cut 2 bases from V and 6 bases from J, with 13 bases between. Looked up from germline, CDR1 is SEHNR and CDR2 is FQNEAQ (reference sequence). The CDR3 bases are TGTGCCAGCAGCTTAACGACAGGCCCGCCTGAAGCTTTCTTT. This sequence encodes CASSLTTGPPEAFF.

The rearrangement links TRBV21-1 to TRBJ2-4; no DNA check was done on the table's D call, TRBD1. TRBV21-1 is a recognized pseudogene. The CDR3 loop spans 17 amino acids. The CDR3 DNA sequence: TGTGCCAGCAGCCGGAAGGACAGCATCGCCCAAAAAAACATTCAGTACTTC. Its translation is CASSRKDSIAQKNIQYF.

The rearrangement joins TRBV6-6 to TRBJ2-2; 10 positions agree with TRBD1. Germline loops: CDR1 MNHNY, CDR2 SVGAGI (reference sequence). The CDR3 length is 16 residues. V lost 6 bases and J lost 4; bases outside the gene matches: 8. CDR3 loop: CASSPTGGRGTGELFF. CDR3 nucleotide sequence: TGTGCCAGCAGCCCGACAGGGGGCCGGGGCACCGGGGAGCTGTTTTTT.

The chain links TRBV29-1 to TRBJ2-5, with TRBD2 matching 11 bases. Germline V gene lookup returns CDR1 SQVTM and CDR2 ANQGSEA. Unmatched junction bases numbered 12, after V lost 5 bases and J lost 4 bases. CDR3 length: 16 residues. This chain's CDR3 is CSVYGTSGHGRETQYF. CDR3 coding DNA: TGCAGCGTTTATGGGACTAGCGGTCATGGGCGAGAGACCCAGTACTTC.

J is TRBJ2-1 and V is TRBV29-1; 7 bases are a match to TRBD1. The CDR3 has 12 residues. The germline CDR1 and CDR2 sequences are SQVTM and ANQGSEA. J gave up 8 bases and V 7 bases, and 8 bases lay outside the gene matches. The CDR3, as DNA: TGCAGCGGGGACAGCTCCGGCGATGAGCAGTTCTTC. It translates to CSGDSSGDEQFF.

The chain has TRBV4-3 and TRBJ1-1, with 12 nucleotides matching TRBD1. Trimming took 0 bases from V and 6 from J; bases not matched to a gene: 11. The CDR3 runs 18 residues. Germline-derived CDR1 and CDR2 are LGHNA and YSLEER. DNA for the CDR3: TGCGCCAGCAGCCAAGATCATTTTGGGGGACAGGGGGCTTCTGAAGCTTTCTTT. Translating it yields CASSQDHFGGQGASEAFF.

This chain's CDR3 is CSVEARTYSDTQYF. CDR3 coding DNA: TGCAGCGTTGAAGCGCGGACATACTCAGATACGCAGTATTTT. The V gene is TRBV29-1, the J gene TRBJ2-3; TRBD1 is a possible D gene (5 bases). The V gene's germline CDR1 is SQVTM and CDR2 ANQGSEA. V dropped 1 base and J dropped 4 bases, with 12 bases sitting between them. CDR3 size: 14 residues.